This TCR beta chain was recovered during a study of blood T cell repertoires in COVID-19. The repertoire was sequenced with immunoSEQ multiplex PCR; TCRdb's copy has only in-frame clones and lacks some. The sample records approximately 120,000 clones, over 60% being singletons. CDR1 and CDR2 (germline): SGHTA, FQGTGA. The CDR3 spans 15 residues. Trimming took 2 bases from V and 11 from J, leaving 18 bases between them. V usage is TRBV7-3 and J usage is TRBJ2-2, with D perhaps matching TRBD2 (5 bases). This TCR came from a human donor in a cohort sampled during active or convalescent COVID-19. Sequenced sample: peripheral blood. The CDR3 bases are TGTGCCAGCAGCTTATCTGCGGGCCCCGGGGATGAGCTGTTTTTT. Protein: CASSLSAGPGDELFF.